This TCR beta chain was identified during a study of shared clonotypes between healthy human individuals. Turning to this clone: Its antigen is not identified.

Study-wide results and caveats: Shared clonotypes: roughly 4.5% naive CD4, roughly 3.5% naive CD8, about 2.5% memory CD4, around 0.4% memory CD8.

A CD45RA-negative memory subset and a CD45RA+ naive subset were separated from the CD4+ cells. TCRdb's copy holds only in-frame clones and misses some; the assay was immunoSEQ multiplex PCR. The repertoire holds under 1,900,000 clones, with approximately 98.5% as singletons. Germline V lookup: CDR1 KGHSH, CDR2 LQKENI. This CDR3 spans 13 amino acids. With 3 bases removed from V and 2 bases from J, the gap between germline ends came to 7 bases. The sequenced sample consisted of naive CD4+ T cells sorted from blood. Subset described: CD45RA+ positively selected. This rearrangement joins TRBV18 to TRBJ1-2; D is ambiguous. This sequence was found in a man younger than 40 in good health. CDR3 sequence: CASSPGENYGYTF. The CDR3 DNA is TGTGCCAGCTCACCTGGGGAAAACTATGGCTACACCTTC.